Below are 32 T cell receptor beta chains sequenced from a single sample in a study of T cell responses to AZD1222 COVID-19 vaccine. Libraries were prepared by immunoSEQ multiplex PCR; TCRdb keeps only in-frame clonotypes and omits some of them. This sample carries 170,000 or so clones, 90% of them seen once, and the ten largest clones take approximately 1.5%. Material: peripheral blood, obtained on day 0 of AZD1222 vaccination. Source of these receptors: an adult in good health.

This chain connects TRBV28 to TRBJ1-3, with D uncertain. Per the germline V gene, CDR1 is MDHEN and CDR2 is SYDVKM. The CDR3 totals 13 residues. Trimming left V 6 bases short and J 0 bases short, with 6 bases between. The CDR3 DNA reads as TGTGCCAGCAGGGCGAGCTCTGGAAACACCATATATTTT. Its translation: CASRASSGNTIYF.

The V and J genes are TRBV7-9 and TRBJ1-5; D gene uncertain. The V and J ends lost 4 bases and 2 bases respectively, with 21 bases between them. CDR3 size: 18 residues. Germline V gene data show CDR1 as SEHNR and CDR2 as FQNEAQ (reference sequence). CDR3 in amino acids: CASSSLTSGSLGNQPQHF. The CDR3 nucleotides read TGTGCCAGCAGCTCATTGACCTCGGGCAGCCTAGGCAATCAGCCCCAGCATTTT.

V is TRBV11-3 and J is TRBJ1-2, with a tentative D call TRBD1 (6 bases). The CDR3 contains 14 residues. Germline V gene sequence: CDR1 SGHNT, CDR2 YENEEA. The V end lost 1 base, the J end lost 3 bases, and 9 bases lay between the germline ends. CDR3 nucleotide sequence: TGTGCCAGCAGCTTAGGGGGGGCGGACTATGGCTACACCTTC. It specifies CASSLGGADYGYTF.

The chain links TRBV11-3 to TRBJ2-1; 8 bases line up with TRBD2. V lost 1 base, J lost 1 base, and 6 bases stayed unmatched. The CDR3 runs to 17 residues. Germline CDR1 SGHNT, CDR2 YENEEA. CDR3 protein: CASSLAGAGASYNEQFF. In DNA, the CDR3 is TGTGCCAGCAGCTTAGCGGGAGCGGGGGCTTCCTACAATGAGCAGTTCTTC. Full variable domain (outside the CDR3, taken from reference TRBV11-3 and TRBJ2-1): EAGVVQSPRYKIIEKKQPVAFWCNPISGHNTLYWYLQNLGQGPELLIRYENEEAVDDSQLPKDRFSAERLKGVDSTLKIQPAELGDSAVYLCASSLAGAGASYNEQFFGPGTRLTVL.

The rearrangement links TRBV6-2 or TRBV6-3 to TRBJ1-1; no definite D call. V shed 6 bases and J shed 1 base, with 15 bases lying between them. The CDR3 length is 15 residues. The germline CDR1 and CDR2 sequences are MNHEY and SVGEGT. The CDR3 region has the DNA TGTGCCAGCAGCCCGCATTTCAGCAGGAACACTGAAGCTTTCTTT. It yields the protein CASSPHFSRNTEAFF.

This chain connects TRBV19 to TRBJ1-1; 10 bases match TRBD1. V lost 1 base, J lost 8 bases, and 10 bases stayed unmatched. The length of the CDR3 is 16 residues. Germline V gene data show CDR1 as LNHDA and CDR2 as SQIVND (reference sequence). CDR3 region: CASSIAGPGQGGEAFF. The CDR3 DNA reads TGTGCCAGTAGTATAGCCGGCCCTGGACAGGGGGGAGAAGCTTTCTTT.

This chain uses TRBV4-2 with TRBJ1-4; D uncertain. Germline V gives CDR1 LGHNA, CDR2 YNFKEQ. This CDR3 has 18 residues. Trimming cost V 0 bases and J 4 bases, with 18 bases left between them. The DNA of the CDR3 is TGTGCCAGCAGCCAAGAACCCGGGTGGTCCCTTAATAATGAAAAACTGTTTTTT. The encoded protein is CASSQEPGWSLNNEKLFF.

The chain joins TRBV27 to TRBJ1-4, with D possibly being TRBD1 (6 bases). The CDR3 sequence is 15 residues long. The germline V gene encodes CDR1 MNHEY and CDR2 SMNVEV (reference sequence). The ends were cut back, 3 bases at V and 7 bases at J, with 15 bases in the middle. Here the CDR3 DNA reads TGTGCCAGCAGTTTTTCGGCAGGGGTCGGTGAAAAACTGTTTTTT. Its translation is CASSFSAGVGEKLFF.

The chain combines TRBV19 with TRBJ1-2; D is unresolved. Germline CDR1 LNHDA, CDR2 SQIVND (reference sequence). This CDR3 has 13 residues. V was trimmed by 6 bases and J by 2 bases, leaving 10 bases between them. The CDR3 spells CASRDGSNYGYTF. In nucleotides, the CDR3 is TGTGCCAGTAGGGACGGATCGAACTATGGCTACACCTTC.

The chain combines TRBV5-1 with TRBJ1-2, with 11 bases that match TRBD1. CDR1 SGHRS and CDR2 YFSETQ come from the germline V gene. The CDR3 runs to 15 residues. The trim removed 2 bases at V and 9 bases at J, leaving 9 bases unmatched. The CDR3 nucleotides read TGCGCCAGCAGCTTCCTGGACAGGGGGCTGGATAGCTACACCTTC. Protein sequence: CASSFLDRGLDSYTF.

The chain carries TRBV20-1 and TRBJ2-3, with D maybe TRBD2 (7 bases). CDR3 length equals 16 residues. From germline, CDR1 is DFQATT and CDR2 SNEGSKA (reference sequence). The V end was cut by 3 bases, the J end by 6 bases, with 22 bases between. CDR3 protein: CSASLVWGGARDTQYF. The CDR3 DNA reads as TGCAGTGCTAGTTTAGTGTGGGGGGGCGCCAGGGATACGCAGTATTTT.

This chain links TRBV12-3 or TRBV12-4 with TRBJ1-2; no definite D call. The CDR3 loop spans 13 amino acids. With 1 base removed from V and 7 bases from J, the gap between germline ends came to 10 bases. The CDR3 is CASSLERVLGYTF. CDR3 DNA: TGTGCCAGCAGTTTAGAGAGGGTTCTTGGCTACACCTTC.

The rearrangement links TRBV5-4 to TRBJ2-3; D ambiguous. V shed 0 bases and J shed 5 bases, with 1 base lying between them. The germline V gene has CDR1 SGHNT and CDR2 YYREEE (reference sequence). CDR3 size: 11 residues. This CDR3 reads CASSLGDTQYF. CDR3 DNA sequence: TGTGCCAGCAGCTTGGGAGATACGCAGTATTTT.

The DNA of the CDR3 is TGCGCCAGCAGCCAAGGGACATGGCGTATCTATAATTCACCCCTCCACTTT. Encoded protein: CASSQGTWRIYNSPLHF. The chain couples TRBV4-3 to TRBJ1-6, with a weak D call TRBD1 (5 bases). The V gene lost 1 base and the J gene lost 3 bases, with 13 bases spanning the gap. The V gene's germline CDR1 is LGHNA and CDR2 YSLEER. CDR3 length equals 17 residues.

The genes are TRBV4-1 and TRBJ1-1, with D hard to call. The V gene lost 6 bases and the J gene lost 1 base, with 15 bases spanning the gap. CDR3 size: 15 residues. Germline V gene lookup returns CDR1 MGHRA and CDR2 YSYEKL. CDR3 residues: CASRLYVGANTEAFF. Here the CDR3 DNA reads TGCGCCAGCAGACTTTACGTGGGTGCGAACACTGAAGCTTTCTTT.

V usage is TRBV7-2 and J usage is TRBJ1-5; no reliable D call. Germline CDR1 and CDR2: SGHTA and FQGNSA. The CDR3 runs to 16 residues. V was trimmed by 5 bases and J by 2 bases, leaving 16 bases between them. This CDR3 reads CASSQVGKGRNQPQHF. The CDR3 DNA reads TGTGCCAGCAGCCAGGTAGGGAAGGGCCGCAATCAGCCCCAGCATTTT. The whole variable domain, filled in from reference TRBV7-2 and TRBJ1-5, reads GAGVSQSPSNKVTEKGKDVELRCDPISGHTALYWYRQSLGQGLEFLIYFQGNSAPDKSGLPSDRFSAERTGGSVSTLTIQRTQQEDSAVYLCASSQVGKGRNQPQHFGDGTRLSIL.

The chain has TRBV5-1 and TRBJ1-5; 7 nucleotides align to TRBD1. The CDR3 extends over 13 amino acids. The germline V gene has CDR1 SGHRS and CDR2 YFSETQ. The V segment lost 4 bases and the J segment 7 bases; nucleotides outside the gene matches: 5. The DNA for the CDR3 is TGCGCCAGCAGCCCCAGGGGGGAACAGCCCCAGCATTTT. Protein product: CASSPRGEQPQHF.

The chain couples TRBV11-3 to TRBJ2-3, with TRBD2 as a possible D gene (7 bases). There are 15 residues in the CDR3. Trimming took off 4 bases at V and 5 bases at J, with 16 bases between the two ends. Germline V gene sequence: CDR1 SGHNT, CDR2 YENEEA. The CDR3 loop reads CASSSRRGALDTQYF. The CDR3 nucleotides read TGTGCCAGCAGCTCGCGTCGGGGGGCGTTAGATACGCAGTATTTT.

The chain carries TRBV28 and TRBJ1-2; D remains unclear. Germline values: CDR1 MDHEN, CDR2 SYDVKM. This CDR3 is built from 14 residues. Trimming pared 3 bases from V and 1 base from J, leaving 9 bases between. This CDR3 is CASSLGPLNYGYTF. CDR3 nucleotide sequence: TGTGCCAGCAGTTTGGGCCCTCTTAACTATGGCTACACCTTC.

The genes are TRBV29-1 and TRBJ1-2; 9 bases match TRBD1. Looked up from germline, CDR1 is SQVTM and CDR2 is ANQGSEA. The CDR3 extends over 19 amino acids. V trimming: 4 bases; J trimming: 2 bases; junction bases outside the gene matches: 20. CDR3 sequence reads: CSVANEWGTGGGGNYGYTF. The CDR3 DNA reads TGCAGCGTTGCTAACGAATGGGGAACAGGGGGCGGTGGCAACTATGGCTACACCTTC.

The chain has TRBV5-1 and TRBJ1-1; D may be TRBD1 (5 bases). The CDR3 is made up of 16 amino acids. V lost 0 bases, J lost 0 bases, and 12 bases lay in between. Germline lookup yields CDR1 SGHRS and CDR2 YFSETQ. CDR3 nucleotides: TGCGCCAGCAGCTTGGCCGCAGGGTTGGTGAACACTGAAGCTTTCTTT. Translation: CASSLAAGLVNTEAFF.

This clone was seen a single time. The V gene is TRBV6-5, the J gene TRBJ1-5; D may be TRBD1 (5 bases). Germline values: CDR1 MNHEY, CDR2 SVGAGI. This CDR3 spans 15 amino acids. V was clipped by 0 bases and J by 8 bases, with 14 bases between them. The CDR3 here is CASSYSSEGFKPQHF. The DNA for the CDR3 is TGTGCCAGCAGTTACTCCAGTGAGGGGTTTAAGCCCCAGCATTTT.

V is TRBV7-2 and J is TRBJ2-3; 9 bases are a match to TRBD1. V dropped 5 bases and J dropped 8; count of bases not matched to a gene: 11. The CDR3 has 15 amino acids. CDR1 is SGHTA, CDR2 FQGNSA, per germline. The CDR3 spells CASSLRQGDSGTQYF. In DNA form, the CDR3 reads TGTGCCAGCAGCCTGAGACAGGGGGATTCGGGTACGCAGTATTTT.

The V and J genes are TRBV30 and TRBJ2-3; possibly TRBD2 for D (7 bases). V was clipped by 5 bases and J by 6 bases, with 21 bases between them. Germline CDR1 reads GTSNPN; CDR2 reads SVGIG (reference sequence). This CDR3 has 15 amino acids. The CDR3 sequence is CAWRRGGLDGDTQYF. CDR3 sequence (DNA): TGTGCCTGGCGTAGGGGGGGCTTGGATGGGGATACGCAGTATTTT. Using reference TRBV30 and TRBJ2-3 for the parts outside the CDR3, the full variable domain is SQTIHQWPATLVQPVGSPLSLECTVEGTSNPNLYWYRQAAGRGLQLLFYSVGIGQISSEVPQNLSASRPQDRQFILSSKKLLLSDSGFYLCAWRRGGLDGDTQYFGPGTRLTVL.

The CDR3 sequence is CASSLTGSGGTEAFF. The CDR3, as DNA: TGCGCCAGCAGCTTAACAGGGTCAGGCGGGACTGAAGCTTTCTTT. The chain combines TRBV5-1 with TRBJ1-1, with D tentatively TRBD1 (6 bases). Trimming took 2 bases from V and 5 from J, leaving 16 bases between them. Looked up from germline, CDR1 is SGHRS and CDR2 is YFSETQ. The CDR3 has 15 residues. Using reference TRBV5-1 and TRBJ1-1 for the parts outside the CDR3, the full variable domain is KAGVTQTPRYLIKTRGQQVTLSCSPISGHRSVSWYQQTPGQGLQFLFEYFSETQRNKGNFPGRFSGRQFSNSRSEMNVSTLELGDSALYLCASSLTGSGGTEAFFGQGTRLTVV.

The gene calls are TRBV7-9 and TRBJ1-1; no reliable D call. Germline lookup yields CDR1 SEHNR and CDR2 FQNEAQ (reference sequence). The CDR3 length is 15 residues. V shed 5 bases and J shed 8 bases, with 21 bases lying between them. CDR3 nucleotides: TGTGCCAGCAGCCACGGACTTCTCGGAGAAACCGAAGCTTTCTTT. Translating it yields CASSHGLLGETEAFF.

DNA of the CDR3: TGTGCCAGCAGCTTAGCCGGGACAGGGGCTTACGAGCAGTACTTC. This translates into CASSLAGTGAYEQYF. V is TRBV7-3 and J is TRBJ2-7, with TRBD1 matching 10 bases. V was pared by 2 bases and J by 4 bases, with 5 bases of the junction left unmatched. This CDR3 has 15 amino acids. Looked up from germline, CDR1 is SGHTA and CDR2 is FQGTGA.

The CDR3 coding sequence is TGTGCCAGCAGTGTACTCGAAGGGGTGGGTCAGCCCCAGCATTTT. The encoded protein is CASSVLEGVGQPQHF. This chain uses TRBV2 with TRBJ1-5; TRBD1 is a possible D gene (5 bases). Trimming stripped 4 bases from V and 6 bases from J, with 16 bases between. CDR3 length: 15 residues. Germline CDR1 reads SNHLY; CDR2 reads FYNNEI. The variable domain in full, with the rest retrieved from reference TRBV2 and TRBJ1-5, is EPEVTQTPSHQVTQMGQEVILRCVPISNHLYFYWYRQILGQKVEFLVSFYNNEISEKSEIFDDQFSVERPDGSNFTLKIRSTKLEDSAMYFCASSVLEGVGQPQHFGDGTRLSIL.

The chain is built from TRBV6-2 or TRBV6-3 and TRBJ1-1; possible D gene TRBD1, 6 bases. V was shortened by 4 bases and J by 5 bases, with 14 bases between the two germline ends. Germline V lookup: CDR1 MNHEY, CDR2 SVGEGT. This CDR3 has 14 residues. The CDR3 sequence is CASSSGRGVTEAFF. The CDR3 DNA is TGTGCCAGCAGTTCGGGCAGGGGAGTAACTGAAGCTTTCTTT.

V gene TRBV19 combines with J gene TRBJ2-5; D is ambiguous. This CDR3 is 13 amino acids long. V lost 3 bases and J lost 5, with 10 bases in between. Germline-derived CDR1 and CDR2 are LNHDA and SQIVND (reference sequence). The CDR3 DNA reads TGTGCCAGTAGTATGTCAGGAAGGGAGACCCAGTACTTC. Translated, it gives CASSMSGRETQYF. Filled out from reference TRBV19 and TRBJ2-5, the complete variable domain reads DGGITQSPKYLFRKEGQNVTLSCEQNLNHDAMYWYRQDPGQGLRLIYYSQIVNDFQKGDIAEGYSVSREKKESFPLTVTSAQKNPTAFYLCASSMSGRETQYFGPGTRLLVL.

This rearrangement joins TRBV4-2 to TRBJ2-2, with 9 bases identical to TRBD2. Looked up from germline, CDR1 is LGHNA and CDR2 is YNFKEQ. The CDR3 has 15 residues. V trimming: 6 bases; J trimming: 6 bases; junction bases outside the gene matches: 8. CDR3 amino acids: CASRVSRGGPGELFF. The CDR3, as DNA: TGTGCCAGCAGGGTTTCGCGGGGGGGTCCCGGGGAGCTGTTTTTT.

This rearrangement joins TRBV6-2 or TRBV6-3 to TRBJ2-3; D uncertain. Trimming took off 2 bases at V and 1 base at J, with 13 bases between the two ends. This CDR3 is built from 16 residues. Germline lookup yields CDR1 MNHEY and CDR2 SVGEGT. The DNA of the CDR3 is TGTGCCAGCAGTTACCCCCCTGGAAGCGGCACAGATACGCAGTATTTT. Protein sequence: CASSYPPGSGTDTQYF.